Listed below are T cell receptor beta chains from one sample, sequenced in a study of cytomegalovirus exposure and HLA in healthy donors. Produced via immunoSEQ multiplex PCR; TCRdb's table is partial and in-frame only. The table records 60,000 to 65,000 clones, 95% of them present only once. Input material: PBMCs. All receptors derive from a woman aged 18-29 years in good health and CMV-seropositive. The conserved cysteine and the conserved F or W are not part of the CDR3 here.

length,J,V,CDR3
15,TRBJ2-1,TRBV27,ASSSPERDARYNEQF
12,TRBJ2-1,TRBV6-6,ASIDTSGSNEQF
12,TRBJ2-7,TRBV5-1,ASSLEGRTREQY
12,TRBJ1-1,TRBV6-1,ASSARTETSQAF
12,TRBJ1-3,TRBV28,ASSLGDSGNTIY
12,TRBJ2-5,TRBV6-5,ASSYSGTIETQY
11,TRBJ2-1,TRBV6-1,ASSATDYNEQF
10,TRBJ2-5,TRBV30,AWSGDEETQY
12,TRBJ2-1,TRBV5-4,ASSNIRDYNEQF
13,TRBJ1-6,TRBV2,ASSERGLYNSPLH
13,TRBJ2-3,TRBV2,ASTGGGISTDTQY
12,TRBJ2-7,TRBV30,AWSVLGGSYEQY
13,TRBJ2-5,TRBV4-1,ASSQPGLDSETQY
15,TRBJ2-1,TRBV18,ASSPPISGVSYNEQF
15,TRBJ2-5,TRBV11-3,ASSLGAVEFPQETQY
9,TRBJ2-3,TRBV19,ASSLTDTQY
12,TRBJ1-3,TRBV9,ASSSSGSGNTIY
13,TRBJ2-5,TRBV4-1,ASSQILASQETQY
12,TRBJ2-7,TRBV7-9,ASSLEEQSYEQY
14,TRBJ2-2,TRBV5-8,ASRLYRASGTGELF
12,TRBJ2-3,TRBV7-6,ASSFAGLTDTQY
12,TRBJ2-1,TRBV7-9,ASEADLTYNEQF
11,TRBJ2-5,TRBV7-2,ASSSGGTEAQY
12,TRBJ1-5,TRBV7-9,ASSLQGADQPQH
14,TRBJ2-3,TRBV7-6,ASSSTSGRRTDTQY
13,TRBJ1-1,TRBV4-3,ASSQDSRTNTEAF
15,TRBJ1-5,TRBV28,ASSPGTGDYSNQPQH
13,TRBJ2-7,TRBV6-5,ASSSQTGTTYEQY
13,TRBJ2-7,TRBV6-1,ASSSQTSASYEQY
13,TRBJ1-5,TRBV19,ASSRQGAINQPQH
13,TRBJ2-3,TRBV7-9,ASSLEGGHTDTQY
11,TRBJ1-4,TRBV10-3,ASCRQLSEKLF
11,TRBJ1-2,TRBV6-5,ASSYSGGYGYT
9,TRBJ2-7,TRBV6-1,ASSAGYEQY
11,TRBJ2-7,TRBV19,ASSITGGYEQY
16,TRBJ2-6,TRBV5-1,ASSLYSGLSSGANVLT
11,TRBJ1-4,TRBV7-2,ASAGGTNEKLF
13,TRBJ1-4,TRBV7-9,ASSLRQGGREKLF
12,TRBJ2-5,TRBV25-1,ASSDPGGGETQY
13,TRBJ2-7,TRBV11-1,ASSPSSGSSYEQY
12,TRBJ1-2,TRBV5-1,ASSPTGIVYGYT
15,TRBJ1-5,TRBV5-8,ASSLESVTGNNQPQH
13,TRBJ1-1,TRBV30,AWSGSRQGGSEAF
14,TRBJ2-2,TRBV13,ASSLTSGGAIGELF
11,TRBJ1-1,TRBV30,AWGDRVDTEAF
13,TRBJ2-1,TRBV5-5,ASSLVGSSYNEQF
15,TRBJ1-2,TRBV4-2,ASSQESGGARNYGYT
11,TRBJ2-1,TRBV6-1,ASTTGLGYEQF
13,TRBJ2-5,TRBV11-3,ASSPDSRGGETQY
16,TRBJ2-7,TRBV29-1,SVSSWTGTSFGSWEQY
12,TRBJ2-7,TRBV6-1,ASSSGGNSYEQY